Below are 25 T cell receptor beta chains sequenced from a single sample in a study of radiotherapy plus CTLA-4 blockade in lung cancer listed by TCRdb under 2018. The library was obtained by the immunoSEQ multiplex PCR assay. This is the immuneACCESS table as TCRdb keeps it, with only in-frame sequences that have V and J called. A part of the clones is gone; compared with another copy, unresolved V genes explain less than half, and the rest is unexplained. Across this sample there are about 120,000 clones, with 75% to 90% seen only once. The top ten constitute roughly 7% of the sample. This material consisted of peripheral blood, taken from a patient treated with radiotherapy plus ipilimumab. The receptors here all came from a human donor with non-small cell lung cancer that progressed on radiotherapy plus ipilimumab.

This chain joins TRBV7-2 and TRBJ2-2; 7 nucleotides match TRBD2. Trimming at V came to 2 bases and at J to 3 bases, leaving 12 bases not matched to a gene. The CDR3 has 18 residues. Germline V gene sequence: CDR1 SGHTA, CDR2 FQGNSA. CDR3 amino acids: CASSLTPNSGLDTGELFF. As DNA, the CDR3 is TGTGCCAGCAGCTTAACCCCCAATAGCGGGTTAGACACCGGGGAGCTGTTTTTT.

The chain uses TRBV6-1 and TRBJ2-7; D remains ambiguous. V was shortened by 7 bases and J by 0 bases, with 13 bases between the two germline ends. The CDR3 has 14 amino acids. CDR1 is MNHNS and CDR2 is SASEGT in the germline V gene. The CDR3 here is CASKASYSSYEQYF. In DNA, the CDR3 is TGTGCCAGCAAGGCGTCCTACAGCTCCTACGAGCAGTACTTC.

V and J are TRBV6-1 and TRBJ2-1; perhaps TRBD1 as D (5 bases). The germline CDR1 and CDR2 sequences are MNHNS and SASEGT. V lost 6 bases and J lost 9, with 15 bases in between. This CDR3 contains 13 residues. Here the CDR3 reads CASSDPIGVEQFF. CDR3 bases: TGTGCCAGCAGCGACCCAATAGGGGTTGAGCAGTTCTTC.

The chain employs TRBV6-5 and TRBJ2-7; maybe TRBD2 (5 bases). The germline V gene encodes CDR1 MNHEY and CDR2 SVGAGI. V was trimmed by 5 bases and J by 0 bases, leaving 14 bases between them. CDR3 length: 15 residues. The CDR3 region is CASSLGMGSSYEQYF. DNA for the CDR3: TGTGCCAGCAGTCTCGGGATGGGGTCCTCCTACGAGCAGTACTTC.

The chain has TRBV5-1 and TRBJ1-4; 7 positions agree with TRBD1. The ends lost 1 base at V and 4 bases at J; junction bases unmatched: 4. CDR3 length: 15 amino acids. Per the germline V gene, CDR1 is SGHRS and CDR2 is YFSETQ. The CDR3 DNA is TGCGCCAGCAGCTTGCTGGGACAGATTAATGAAAAACTGTTTTTT. Protein product: CASSLLGQINEKLFF.

The V call is TRBV19, the J call TRBJ2-1; D may match TRBD1 or TRBD2 (5 bases each). Germline V gives CDR1 LNHDA, CDR2 SQIVND (reference sequence). Trimming removed 0 bases at V and 1 base at J, with 16 bases between. The CDR3 totals 18 residues. The CDR3 DNA reads TGTGCCAGTAGTATAGATGCCGGGACCAAAACATCCTACAATGAGCAGTTCTTC. Encoded protein: CASSIDAGTKTSYNEQFF.

The gene calls are TRBV25-1 and TRBJ1-5, with TRBD1 identical over 11 bases. The CDR3 is made up of 14 amino acids. CDR1 and CDR2 from the germline V gene are MGHDK and SYGVNS. Trimming removed 3 bases from V and 7 bases from J; junction bases left unmatched: 2. CDR3 residues: CASSEGQGDQPQHF. CDR3 nucleotide sequence: TGTGCCAGCAGTGAGGGACAGGGGGACCAGCCCCAGCATTTT.

The CDR3 DNA follows: TGTGCCAGCAGCTGGACGACTGACAGCGGGCACAATGAGCAGTTCTTC. As protein: CASSWTTDSGHNEQFF. This chain joins TRBV7-3 and TRBJ2-1, with D possibly TRBD2 on 6 matching bases. Germline values: CDR1 SGHTA, CDR2 FQGTGA. The CDR3 extends over 16 amino acids. The V end lost 4 bases, the J end lost 5 bases, and 18 bases lay between the germline ends.

This chain connects TRBV10-3 to TRBJ1-5; perhaps TRBD1 as D (5 bases). The V end was cut by 11 bases, the J end by 3 bases, with 14 bases between. Germline V CDR1 and CDR2: ENHRY, SYGVKD. The CDR3 extends over 13 amino acids. The CDR3 is CAAGQVVNQPQHF. The CDR3 DNA follows: TGTGCCGCGGGGCAGGTGGTCAATCAGCCCCAGCATTTT.

CDR3 nucleotide sequence: TGCGCCAGCAGCTTACTAGTGGGAGGGCCAGCGATGGGAGAGACCCAGTACTTC. The encoded protein is CASSLLVGGPAMGETQYF. The chain employs TRBV5-1 and TRBJ2-5, with 7 bases lining up with TRBD2. V lost 2 bases, J lost 4 bases, and 17 bases stayed unmatched. The CDR3 length is 18 residues. Germline V CDR1 and CDR2: SGHRS, YFSETQ.

The V gene is TRBV9, the J gene TRBJ2-3; unclear D gene. V gave up 2 bases and J gave up 0 bases, with 7 bases separating them. Germline V gene sequence: CDR1 SGDLS, CDR2 YYNGEE. This CDR3 has 14 amino acids. The CDR3 protein is CASSVPGSTDTQYF. CDR3 DNA: TGTGCCAGCAGCGTGCCTGGGAGCACAGATACGCAGTATTTT.

CDR3 residues: CASSVGLATGDVTYEQYF. CDR3 DNA sequence: TGTGCCAGCAGCGTAGGCCTAGCGACGGGAGATGTCACCTACGAGCAGTACTTC. This rearrangement joins TRBV9 to TRBJ2-7; D is perhaps TRBD2 (6 bases). The CDR3 totals 18 residues. The germline V gene encodes CDR1 SGDLS and CDR2 YYNGEE. V dropped 0 bases and J dropped 2 bases, with 21 bases sitting between them.

V is TRBV5-1 and J is TRBJ2-3; 9 nucleotides agree with TRBD2. Germline V CDR1 and CDR2: SGHRS, YFSETQ. V lost 4 bases to trimming and J lost 5 bases; unmatched junction nucleotides: 8. This CDR3 has 15 amino acids. In DNA form, the CDR3 reads TGCGCCAGCAGCCTAGCGGGAACCAGGGGAGATACGCAGTATTTT. This sequence encodes CASSLAGTRGDTQYF.

This chain connects TRBV7-2 to TRBJ2-2, with 14 bases matching TRBD2. In germline, CDR1 is SGHTA, CDR2 FQGNSA. The ends lost 3 bases at V and 4 bases at J; junction bases unmatched: 4. The CDR3 length is 17 residues. As DNA, the CDR3 is TGTGCCAGCAGCTTCGGACTAGCGGGAGGAGTCACCGGGGAGCTGTTTTTT. Translated, it gives CASSFGLAGGVTGELFF.

The V call is TRBV7-6, the J call TRBJ1-1; a weak D match, TRBD1 (5 bases). Germline V CDR1 and CDR2: SGHVS, FNYEAQ. This CDR3 is 15 amino acids long. V lost 4 bases to trimming and J lost 1 base, with 13 bases between them. The CDR3 coding sequence is TGTGCCAGCAGCTCCTCCGCCAGGGAGAACACTGAAGCTTTCTTT. Protein sequence: CASSSSARENTEAFF.

This chain's CDR3 is CASSLRLGFETQYF. The CDR3 nucleotides read TGTGCCAGCAGCTTAAGATTGGGCTTCGAGACCCAGTACTTC. This sequence joins TRBV11-1 and TRBJ2-5, with D uncertain. Germline values: CDR1 SGHAT, CDR2 FQDESV (reference sequence). The CDR3 has 14 amino acids. V was cut by 2 bases and J by 5 bases, with 12 bases left in between.

This clone was seen only a few times. J is TRBJ2-3 and V is TRBV5-1; 8 bases line up with TRBD2. The CDR3 totals 13 residues. The ends lost 0 bases at V and 9 bases at J; junction bases unmatched: 3. CDR1 and CDR2 from the germline V gene are SGHRS and YFSETQ. The CDR3 region is CASSLAGGRTQYF. The DNA of the CDR3 is TGCGCCAGCAGCTTGGCAGGCGGGAGGACGCAGTATTTT. Drawing the rest from reference TRBV5-1 and TRBJ2-3, the complete variable domain is KAGVTQTPRYLIKTRGQQVTLSCSPISGHRSVSWYQQTPGQGLQFLFEYFSETQRNKGNFPGRFSGRQFSNSRSEMNVSTLELGDSALYLCASSLAGGRTQYFGPGTRLTVL.

This clone showed up just a few times. This rearrangement joins TRBV19 to TRBJ1-1; 7 bases are a match to TRBD1. The V gene end was trimmed by 3 bases and the J gene end by 6 bases; junction bases not matched to a gene: 7. CDR1 is LNHDA, CDR2 SQIVND, per germline (reference sequence). This CDR3 region has 14 residues. The CDR3 here is CASSIHRGYAEAFF. In nucleotides, the CDR3 is TGTGCCAGTAGTATTCACAGGGGATATGCTGAAGCTTTCTTT.

The genes are TRBV15 and TRBJ1-2; D may be TRBD1 (6 bases). Between the trimmed V and J ends, which lost 0 bases and 6 bases, there was a span of 8 bases. The germline CDR1 and CDR2 sequences are LNHNV and YYDKDF (reference sequence). CDR3 size: 13 residues. The CDR3 protein is CATSRDHRDGYTF. The CDR3 coding sequence is TGTGCCACCAGCAGAGATCACAGGGATGGCTACACCTTC.

The gene calls are TRBV5-1 and TRBJ1-5; D is perhaps TRBD1 (6 bases). Deletions cut 5 bases from V and 3 bases from J, with 12 bases between. CDR1 SGHRS and CDR2 YFSETQ come from the germline V gene. There are 14 residues in the CDR3. CDR3 nucleotide sequence: TGCGCCAGCAGTTCAGGGGAGGTCAATCAGCCCCAGCATTTT. Translated: CASSSGEVNQPQHF. Together with reference TRBV5-1 and TRBJ1-5, the CDR3 gives the full variable domain: KAGVTQTPRYLIKTRGQQVTLSCSPISGHRSVSWYQQTPGQGLQFLFEYFSETQRNKGNFPGRFSGRQFSNSRSEMNVSTLELGDSALYLCASSSGEVNQPQHFGDGTRLSIL.

The chain recombines TRBV11-2 with TRBJ2-1; no definite D call. CDR3 length: 14 amino acids. Germline CDR1 reads SGHAT; CDR2 reads FQNNGV. The V end was cut by 5 bases, the J end by 6 bases, with 14 bases between. The CDR3 nucleotides are TGTGCCAGCAGCCAATGGGCGGTTCTCAATGAGCAGTTCTTC. Its translation: CASSQWAVLNEQFF.

The V call is TRBV7-8, the J call TRBJ1-5; D is possibly TRBD1 (6 bases). V lost 3 bases and J 4 bases, leaving 13 bases between the germline ends. Looked up from germline, CDR1 is SGHVS and CDR2 is FQNEAQ. The CDR3 covers 15 residues. CDR3 region: CASSFLQGSNQPQHF. Written as DNA, the CDR3 is TGTGCCAGCAGCTTTTTACAGGGCTCTAATCAGCCCCAGCATTTT.

This sequence joins TRBV9 and TRBJ1-2, with D tentatively TRBD1 (5 bases). CDR3 length equals 15 residues. V lost 4 bases to trimming and J lost 3 bases, with 16 bases between them. Germline V gives CDR1 SGDLS, CDR2 YYNGEE. Here the CDR3 DNA reads TGTGCCAGCAGCCCCGGTGGCAGGGACTACTATGGCTACACCTTC. Translation gives CASSPGGRDYYGYTF.

As to this clone: In the same sample, other DNA sequences code for this CDR3. The rearrangement joins TRBV19 to TRBJ1-4; the D gene is possibly TRBD1 (5 bases). The CDR3 loop spans 15 amino acids. V lost 5 bases, J lost 0 bases, and 10 bases lay in between. CDR1 and CDR2 from the germline V gene are LNHDA and SQIVND (reference sequence). The CDR3 coding sequence is TGTGCCAGTAGTGATGGGGGAGCAACTAATGAAAAACTGTTTTTT. It codes for CASSDGGATNEKLFF.

The V and J genes are TRBV6-1 and TRBJ2-5; the D call may be TRBD1 or TRBD2 (5 bases each). Per the germline V gene, CDR1 is MNHNS and CDR2 is SASEGT. This CDR3 region has 15 residues. Trimming removed 0 bases at V and 2 bases at J, with 10 bases between. CDR3 amino acids: CASSEAGTTQETQYF. The CDR3 DNA reads TGTGCCAGCAGTGAAGCCGGGACCACTCAAGAGACCCAGTACTTC.